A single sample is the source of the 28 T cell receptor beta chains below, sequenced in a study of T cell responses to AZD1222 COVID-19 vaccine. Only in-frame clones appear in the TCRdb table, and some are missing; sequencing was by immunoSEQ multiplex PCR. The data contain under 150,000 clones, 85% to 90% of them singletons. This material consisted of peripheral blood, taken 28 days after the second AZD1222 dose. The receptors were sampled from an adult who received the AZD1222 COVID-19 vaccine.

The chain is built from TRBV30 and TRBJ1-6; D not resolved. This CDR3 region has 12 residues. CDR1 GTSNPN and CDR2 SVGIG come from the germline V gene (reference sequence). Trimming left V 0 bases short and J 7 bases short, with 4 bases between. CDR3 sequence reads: CAWSVVNSPLHF. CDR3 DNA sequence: TGTGCCTGGAGTGTTGTGAATTCACCCCTCCACTTT.

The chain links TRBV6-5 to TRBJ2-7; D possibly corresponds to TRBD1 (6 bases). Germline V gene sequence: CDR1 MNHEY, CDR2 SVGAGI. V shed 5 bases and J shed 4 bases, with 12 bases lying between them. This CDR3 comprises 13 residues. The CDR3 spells CASSPQQGYEQYV. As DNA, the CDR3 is TGTGCCAGCAGTCCACAACAGGGATACGAGCAGTACGTC.

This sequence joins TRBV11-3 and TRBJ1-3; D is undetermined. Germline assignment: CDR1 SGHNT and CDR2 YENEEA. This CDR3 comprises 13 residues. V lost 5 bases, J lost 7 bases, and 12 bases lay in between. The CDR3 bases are TGTGCCAGCAGCCCGGGCCAAATGAACACCATATATTTT. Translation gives CASSPGQMNTIYF.

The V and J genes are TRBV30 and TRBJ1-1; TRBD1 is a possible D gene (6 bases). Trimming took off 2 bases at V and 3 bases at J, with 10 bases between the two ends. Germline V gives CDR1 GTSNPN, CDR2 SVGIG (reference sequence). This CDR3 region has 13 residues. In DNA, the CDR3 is TGTGCCTGGAGTCTAGGGACACACACTGAAGCTTTCTTT. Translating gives CAWSLGTHTEAFF.

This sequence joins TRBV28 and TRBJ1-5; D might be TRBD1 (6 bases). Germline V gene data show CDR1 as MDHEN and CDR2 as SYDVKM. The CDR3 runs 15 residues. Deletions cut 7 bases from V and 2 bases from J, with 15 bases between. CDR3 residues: CASTGTGIGNQPQHF. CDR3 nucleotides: TGTGCCAGCACCGGAACAGGGATCGGCAATCAGCCCCAGCATTTT. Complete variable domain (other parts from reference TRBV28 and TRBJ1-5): DVKVTQSSRYLVKRTGEKVFLECVQDMDHENMFWYRQDPGLGLRLIYFSYDVKMKEKGDIPEGYSVSREKKERFSLILESASTNQTSMYLCASTGTGIGNQPQHFGDGTRLSIL.

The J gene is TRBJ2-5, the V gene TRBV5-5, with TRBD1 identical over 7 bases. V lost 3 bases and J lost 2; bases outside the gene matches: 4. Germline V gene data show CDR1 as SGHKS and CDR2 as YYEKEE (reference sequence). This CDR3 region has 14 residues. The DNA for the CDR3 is TGTGCCAGCAGCTCGGGGACAGTGCAAGAGACCCAGTACTTC. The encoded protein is CASSSGTVQETQYF.

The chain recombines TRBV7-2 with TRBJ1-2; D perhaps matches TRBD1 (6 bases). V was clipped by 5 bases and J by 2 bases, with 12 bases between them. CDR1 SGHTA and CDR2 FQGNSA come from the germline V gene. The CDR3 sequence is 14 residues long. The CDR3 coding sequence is TGTGCCAGCAGCCGCGGACAGCCAAACTATGGCTACACCTTC. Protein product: CASSRGQPNYGYTF.

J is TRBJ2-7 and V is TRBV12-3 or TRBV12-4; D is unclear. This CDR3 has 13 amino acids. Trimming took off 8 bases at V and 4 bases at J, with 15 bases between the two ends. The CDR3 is CASGLSEVYEQYF. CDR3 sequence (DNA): TGTGCCAGCGGCCTATCTGAGGTATACGAGCAGTACTTC.

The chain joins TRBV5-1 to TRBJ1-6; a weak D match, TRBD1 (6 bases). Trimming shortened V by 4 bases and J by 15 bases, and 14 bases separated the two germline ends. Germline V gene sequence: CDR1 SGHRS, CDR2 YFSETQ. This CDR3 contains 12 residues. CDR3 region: CASSTGQSVLHF. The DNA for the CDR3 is TGCGCCAGCAGCACCGGACAGTCTGTCCTCCACTTT. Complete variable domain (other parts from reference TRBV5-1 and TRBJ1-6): KAGVTQTPRYLIKTRGQQVTLSCSPISGHRSVSWYQQTPGQGLQFLFEYFSETQRNKGNFPGRFSGRQFSNSRSEMNVSTLELGDSALYLCASSTGQSVLHFGNGTRLTVT.

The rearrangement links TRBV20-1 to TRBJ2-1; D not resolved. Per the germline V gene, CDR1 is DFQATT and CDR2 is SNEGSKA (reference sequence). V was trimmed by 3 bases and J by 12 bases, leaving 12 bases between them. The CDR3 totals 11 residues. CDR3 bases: TGCAGTGCTAGGGATGCGAGTAGGCAGTTCTTC. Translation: CSARDASRQFF.

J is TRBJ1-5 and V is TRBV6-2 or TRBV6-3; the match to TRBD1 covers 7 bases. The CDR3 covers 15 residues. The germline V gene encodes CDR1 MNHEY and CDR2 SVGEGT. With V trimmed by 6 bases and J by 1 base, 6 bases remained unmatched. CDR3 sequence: CASSQGTASNQPQHF. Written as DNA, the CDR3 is TGTGCCAGCAGCCAGGGGACAGCAAGCAATCAGCCCCAGCATTTT.

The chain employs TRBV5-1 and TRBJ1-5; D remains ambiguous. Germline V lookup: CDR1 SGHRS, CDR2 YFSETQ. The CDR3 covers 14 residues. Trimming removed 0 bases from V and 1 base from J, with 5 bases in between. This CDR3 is CASSLGGSNQPQHF. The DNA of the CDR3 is TGCGCCAGCAGCTTGGGAGGGAGCAATCAGCCCCAGCATTTT.

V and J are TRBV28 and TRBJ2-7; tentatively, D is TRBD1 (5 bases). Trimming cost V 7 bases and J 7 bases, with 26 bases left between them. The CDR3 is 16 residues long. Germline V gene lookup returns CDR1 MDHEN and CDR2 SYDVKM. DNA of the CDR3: TGTGCCAGCAATCCTCGGGTGACAGCTACTGTGGGGGAGCAGTACTTC. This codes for CASNPRVTATVGEQYF.

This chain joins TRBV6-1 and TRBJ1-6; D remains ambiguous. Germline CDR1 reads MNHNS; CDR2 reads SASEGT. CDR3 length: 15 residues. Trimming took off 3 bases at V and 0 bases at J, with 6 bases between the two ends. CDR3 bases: TGTGCCAGCAGTGAGGGTAGCTCCTATAATTCACCCCTCCACTTT. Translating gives CASSEGSSYNSPLHF.

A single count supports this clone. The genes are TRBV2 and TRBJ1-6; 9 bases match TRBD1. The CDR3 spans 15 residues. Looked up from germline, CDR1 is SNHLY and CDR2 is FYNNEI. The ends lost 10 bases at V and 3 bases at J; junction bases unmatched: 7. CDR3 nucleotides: TGTGCCACCGGGGGACAGGGAGTCTATAATTCACCCCTCCACTTT. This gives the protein CATGGQGVYNSPLHF.

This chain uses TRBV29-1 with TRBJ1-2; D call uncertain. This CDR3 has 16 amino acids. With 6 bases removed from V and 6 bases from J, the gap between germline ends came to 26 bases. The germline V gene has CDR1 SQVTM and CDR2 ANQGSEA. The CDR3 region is CSVHSRSRQSLDGYTF. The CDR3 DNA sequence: TGCAGCGTCCACTCGAGGTCGAGGCAGTCCCTGGATGGCTACACCTTC.

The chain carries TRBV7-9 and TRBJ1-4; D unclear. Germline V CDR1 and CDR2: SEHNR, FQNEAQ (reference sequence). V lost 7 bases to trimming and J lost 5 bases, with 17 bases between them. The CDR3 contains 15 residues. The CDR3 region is CASKRSSVRNEKLFF. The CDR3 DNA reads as TGTGCCAGCAAACGCAGCTCTGTACGGAATGAAAAACTGTTTTTT. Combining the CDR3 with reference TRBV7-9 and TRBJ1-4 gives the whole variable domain DTGVSQNPRHKITKRGQNVTFRCDPISEHNRLYWYRQTLGQGPEFLTYFQNEAQLEKSRLLSDRFSAERPKGSFSTLEIQRTEQGDSAMYLCASKRSSVRNEKLFFGSGTQLSVL.

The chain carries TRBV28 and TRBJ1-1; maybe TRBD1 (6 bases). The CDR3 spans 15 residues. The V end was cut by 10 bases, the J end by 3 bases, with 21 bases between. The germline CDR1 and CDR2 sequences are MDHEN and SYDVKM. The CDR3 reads CATGDPGGADTEAFF. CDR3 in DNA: TGTGCCACCGGGGACCCGGGGGGGGCAGACACTGAAGCTTTCTTT.

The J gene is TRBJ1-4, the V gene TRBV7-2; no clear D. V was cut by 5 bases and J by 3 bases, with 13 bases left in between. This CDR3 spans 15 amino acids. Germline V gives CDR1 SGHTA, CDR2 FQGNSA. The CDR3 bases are TGTGCCAGCAGCCCGAACTTCGGGTCTAATGAAAAACTGTTTTTT. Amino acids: CASSPNFGSNEKLFF.

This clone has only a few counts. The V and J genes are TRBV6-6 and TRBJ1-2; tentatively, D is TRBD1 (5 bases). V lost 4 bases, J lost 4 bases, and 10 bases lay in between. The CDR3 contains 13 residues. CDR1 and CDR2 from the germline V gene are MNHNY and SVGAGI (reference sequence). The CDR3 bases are TGTGCCAGCAGTTCTACAGGAACCTATGGCTACACCTTC. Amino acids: CASSSTGTYGYTF.

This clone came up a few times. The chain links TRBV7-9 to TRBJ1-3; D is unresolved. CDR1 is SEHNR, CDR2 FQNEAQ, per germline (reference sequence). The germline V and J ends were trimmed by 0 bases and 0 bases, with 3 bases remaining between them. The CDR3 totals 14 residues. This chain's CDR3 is CASSLASSGNTIYF. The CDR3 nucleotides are TGTGCCAGCAGCTTAGCTTCCTCTGGAAACACCATATATTTT.

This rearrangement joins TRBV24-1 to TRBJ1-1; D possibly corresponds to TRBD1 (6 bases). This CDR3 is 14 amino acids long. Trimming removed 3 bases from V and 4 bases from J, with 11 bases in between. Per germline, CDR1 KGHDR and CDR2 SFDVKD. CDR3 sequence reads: CATSDPGTSTEAFF. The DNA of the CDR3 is TGTGCCACCAGTGATCCCGGGACATCCACTGAAGCTTTCTTT.

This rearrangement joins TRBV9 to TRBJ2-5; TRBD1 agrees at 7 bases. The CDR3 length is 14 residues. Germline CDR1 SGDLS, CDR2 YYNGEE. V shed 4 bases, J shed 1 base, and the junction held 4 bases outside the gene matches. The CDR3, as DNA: TGTGCCAGCAGCAAAGACAGGGTCCAAGAGACCCAGTACTTC. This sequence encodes CASSKDRVQETQYF.

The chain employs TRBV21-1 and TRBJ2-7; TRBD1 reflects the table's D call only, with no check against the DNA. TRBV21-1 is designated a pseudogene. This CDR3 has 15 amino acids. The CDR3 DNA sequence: TGTGCCAGCAGAGATAGGGACAAGGGCCCCTACGAGCAGTACTTC. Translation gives CASRDRDKGPYEQYF.

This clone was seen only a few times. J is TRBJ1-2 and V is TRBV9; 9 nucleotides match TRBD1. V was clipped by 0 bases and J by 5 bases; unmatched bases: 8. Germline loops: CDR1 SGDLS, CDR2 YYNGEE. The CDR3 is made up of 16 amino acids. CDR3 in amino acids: CASSVDRGLRGYGYTF. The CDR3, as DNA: TGTGCCAGCAGCGTAGACAGGGGGCTGAGAGGGTATGGCTACACCTTC.

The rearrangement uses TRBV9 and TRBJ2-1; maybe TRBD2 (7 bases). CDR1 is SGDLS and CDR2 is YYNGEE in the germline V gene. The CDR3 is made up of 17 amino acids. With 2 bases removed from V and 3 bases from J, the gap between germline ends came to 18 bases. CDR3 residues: CASSVGGLAAHYNEQFF. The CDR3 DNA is TGTGCCAGCAGCGTCGGGGGGCTAGCGGCTCACTACAATGAGCAGTTCTTC.

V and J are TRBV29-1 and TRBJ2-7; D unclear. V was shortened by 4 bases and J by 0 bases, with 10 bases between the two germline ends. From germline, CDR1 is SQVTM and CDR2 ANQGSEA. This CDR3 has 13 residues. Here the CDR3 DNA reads TGCAGCGTTGTGGTACCGGGCTCCTACGAGCAGTACGTC. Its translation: CSVVVPGSYEQYV.

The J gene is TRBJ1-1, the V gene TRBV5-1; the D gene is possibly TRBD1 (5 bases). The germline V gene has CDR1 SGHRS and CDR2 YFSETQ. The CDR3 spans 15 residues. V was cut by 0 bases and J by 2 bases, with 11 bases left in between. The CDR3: CASSLVGRENTEAFF. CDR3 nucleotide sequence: TGCGCCAGCAGCTTGGTCGGCAGGGAAAACACTGAAGCTTTCTTT.